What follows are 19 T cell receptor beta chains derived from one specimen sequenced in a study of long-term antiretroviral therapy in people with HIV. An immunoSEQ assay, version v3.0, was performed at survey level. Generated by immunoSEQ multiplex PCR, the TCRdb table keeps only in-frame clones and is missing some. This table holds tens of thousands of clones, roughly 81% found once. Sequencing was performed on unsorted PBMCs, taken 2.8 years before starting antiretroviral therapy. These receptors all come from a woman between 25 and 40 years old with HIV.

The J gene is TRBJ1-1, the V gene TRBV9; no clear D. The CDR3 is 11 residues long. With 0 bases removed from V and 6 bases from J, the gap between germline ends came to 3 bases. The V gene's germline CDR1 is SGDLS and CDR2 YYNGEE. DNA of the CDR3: TGTGCCAGCAGCGTAGGAGCTGAAGCTTTCTTT. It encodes CASSVGAEAFF.

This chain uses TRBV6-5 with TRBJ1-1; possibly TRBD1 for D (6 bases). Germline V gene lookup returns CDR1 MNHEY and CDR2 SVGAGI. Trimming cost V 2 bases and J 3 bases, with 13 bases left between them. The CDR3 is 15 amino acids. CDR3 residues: CASSYGTGAHTEAFF. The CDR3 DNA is TGTGCCAGCAGTTACGGGACGGGGGCGCACACTGAAGCTTTCTTT.

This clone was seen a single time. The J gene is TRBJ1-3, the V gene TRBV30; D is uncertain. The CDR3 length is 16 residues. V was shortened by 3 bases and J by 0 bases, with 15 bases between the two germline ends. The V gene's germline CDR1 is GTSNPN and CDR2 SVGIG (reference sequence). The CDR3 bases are TGTGCCTGGAGCCTTCGCGACGGCTACTCTGGAAACACCATATATTTT. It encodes CAWSLRDGYSGNTIYF.

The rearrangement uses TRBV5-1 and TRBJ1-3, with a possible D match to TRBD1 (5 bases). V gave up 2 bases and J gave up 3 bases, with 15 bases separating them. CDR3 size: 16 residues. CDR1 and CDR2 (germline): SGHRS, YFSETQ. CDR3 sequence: CASSFQGAGLGNTIYF. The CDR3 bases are TGCGCCAGCAGCTTCCAGGGCGCAGGGCTTGGAAACACCATATATTTT. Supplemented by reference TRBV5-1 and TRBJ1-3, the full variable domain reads KAGVTQTPRYLIKTRGQQVTLSCSPISGHRSVSWYQQTPGQGLQFLFEYFSETQRNKGNFPGRFSGRQFSNSRSEMNVSTLELGDSALYLCASSFQGAGLGNTIYFGEGSWLTVV.

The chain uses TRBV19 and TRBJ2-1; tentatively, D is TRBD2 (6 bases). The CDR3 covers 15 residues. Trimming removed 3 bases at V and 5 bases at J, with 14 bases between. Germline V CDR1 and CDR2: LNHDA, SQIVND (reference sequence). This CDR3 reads CASSMGLPGDNEQFF. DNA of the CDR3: TGTGCCAGTAGTATGGGACTCCCTGGGGACAATGAGCAGTTCTTC.

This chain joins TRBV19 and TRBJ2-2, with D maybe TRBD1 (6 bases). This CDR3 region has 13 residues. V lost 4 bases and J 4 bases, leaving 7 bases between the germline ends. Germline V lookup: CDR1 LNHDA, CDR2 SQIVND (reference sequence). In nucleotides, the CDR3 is TGTGCCAGTAGTAACAGGGTCACCGGGGAGCTGTTTTTT. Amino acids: CASSNRVTGELFF. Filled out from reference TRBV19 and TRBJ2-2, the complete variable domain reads DGGITQSPKYLFRKEGQNVTLSCEQNLNHDAMYWYRQDPGQGLRLIYYSQIVNDFQKGDIAEGYSVSREKKESFPLTVTSAQKNPTAFYLCASSNRVTGELFFGEGSRLTVL.

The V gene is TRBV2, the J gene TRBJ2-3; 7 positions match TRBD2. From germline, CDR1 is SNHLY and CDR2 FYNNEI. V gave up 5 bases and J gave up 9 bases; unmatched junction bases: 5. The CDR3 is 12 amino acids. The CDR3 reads CASSPGGGTQYF. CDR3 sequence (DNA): TGTGCCAGCAGTCCGGGAGGTGGGACGCAGTATTTT.

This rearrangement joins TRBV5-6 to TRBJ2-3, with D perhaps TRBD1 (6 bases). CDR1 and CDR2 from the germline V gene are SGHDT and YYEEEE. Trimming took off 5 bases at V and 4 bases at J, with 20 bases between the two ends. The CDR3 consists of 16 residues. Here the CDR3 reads CASRSGTLSIADTQYF. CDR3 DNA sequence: TGTGCCAGCAGGTCCGGGACACTATCCATCGCAGATACGCAGTATTTT.

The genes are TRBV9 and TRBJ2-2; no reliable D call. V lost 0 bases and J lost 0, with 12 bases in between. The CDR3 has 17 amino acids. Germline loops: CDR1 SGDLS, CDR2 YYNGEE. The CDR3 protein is CASSVAAQFANTGELFF. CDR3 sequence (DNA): TGTGCCAGCAGCGTAGCTGCACAGTTCGCGAACACCGGGGAGCTGTTTTTT.

The CDR3 region is CASSSVPNTGELFF. The CDR3 DNA reads TGTGCCAGCAGCTCCGTTCCTAACACCGGGGAGCTGTTTTTT. The genes are TRBV7-9 and TRBJ2-2; D gene unclear. V was trimmed by 4 bases and J by 2 bases, leaving 8 bases between them. CDR1 SEHNR and CDR2 FQNEAQ come from the germline V gene (reference sequence). This CDR3 contains 14 residues.

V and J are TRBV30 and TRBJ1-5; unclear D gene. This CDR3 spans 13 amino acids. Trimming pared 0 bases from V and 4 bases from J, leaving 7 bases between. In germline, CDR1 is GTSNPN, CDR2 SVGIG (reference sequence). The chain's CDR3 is CAWSVGGNQPQHF. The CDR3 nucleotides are TGTGCCTGGAGTGTAGGAGGGAATCAGCCCCAGCATTTT. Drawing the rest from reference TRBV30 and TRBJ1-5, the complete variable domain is SQTIHQWPATLVQPVGSPLSLECTVEGTSNPNLYWYRQAAGRGLQLLFYSVGIGQISSEVPQNLSASRPQDRQFILSSKKLLLSDSGFYLCAWSVGGNQPQHFGDGTRLSIL.

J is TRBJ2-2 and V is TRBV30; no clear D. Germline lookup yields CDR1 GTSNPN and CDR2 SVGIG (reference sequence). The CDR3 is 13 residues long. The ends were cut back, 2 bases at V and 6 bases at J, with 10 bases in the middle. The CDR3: CAWSSRQAGELFF. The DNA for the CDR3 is TGTGCCTGGAGTTCAAGGCAGGCCGGGGAGCTGTTTTTT.

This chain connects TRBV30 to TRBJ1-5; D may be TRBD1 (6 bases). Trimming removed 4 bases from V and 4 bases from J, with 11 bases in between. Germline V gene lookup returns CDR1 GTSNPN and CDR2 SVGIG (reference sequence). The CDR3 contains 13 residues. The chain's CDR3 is CAWTVGGNQPQHF. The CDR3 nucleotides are TGTGCCTGGACCGTAGGGGGGAATCAGCCCCAGCATTTT.

The CDR3 protein is CASSFDRDEQFF. The DNA of the CDR3 is TGTGCCAGCAGCTTTGATAGGGACGAGCAGTTCTTC. This chain connects TRBV11-2 to TRBJ2-1; tentatively, D is TRBD1 or TRBD2 (5 bases each). The CDR3 covers 12 residues. Germline V gene sequence: CDR1 SGHAT, CDR2 FQNNGV. The V gene lost 3 bases and the J gene lost 10 bases, with 10 bases spanning the gap.

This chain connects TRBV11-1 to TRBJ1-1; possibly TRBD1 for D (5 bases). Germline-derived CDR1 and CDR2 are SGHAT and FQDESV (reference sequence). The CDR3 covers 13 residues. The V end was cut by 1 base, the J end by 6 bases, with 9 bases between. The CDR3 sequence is CASSLVRGAEAFF. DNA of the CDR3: TGTGCCAGCAGCTTAGTCCGGGGGGCTGAAGCTTTCTTT.

CDR3 coding DNA: TGTGCCAGCTCACCGATTCAGGGCAGTTCTCGGGAGACCCAGTACTTC. It yields the protein CASSPIQGSSRETQYF. The V call is TRBV18, the J call TRBJ2-5, with D possibly being TRBD1 (5 bases). V was shortened by 3 bases and J by 5 bases, with 19 bases between the two germline ends. Germline lookup yields CDR1 KGHSH and CDR2 LQKENI. This CDR3 has 16 residues. The variable domain in full, completed from reference TRBV18 and TRBJ2-5, reads NAGVMQNPRHLVRRRGQEARLRCSPMKGHSHVYWYRQLPEEGLKFMVYLQKENIIDESGMPKERFSAEFPKEGPSILRIQQVVRGDSAAYFCASSPIQGSSRETQYFGPGTRLLVL.

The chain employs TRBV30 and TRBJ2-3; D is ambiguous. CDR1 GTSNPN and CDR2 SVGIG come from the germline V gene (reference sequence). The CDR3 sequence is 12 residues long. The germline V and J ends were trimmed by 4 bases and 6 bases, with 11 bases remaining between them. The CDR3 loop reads CAWNTGADTQYF. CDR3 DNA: TGTGCCTGGAATACCGGTGCGGATACGCAGTATTTT.

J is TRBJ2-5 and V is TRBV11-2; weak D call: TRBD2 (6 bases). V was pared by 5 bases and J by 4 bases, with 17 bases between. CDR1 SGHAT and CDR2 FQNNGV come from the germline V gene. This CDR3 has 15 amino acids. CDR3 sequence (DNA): TGTGCCAGCAGCCCCCACCGGGTCGGGGGAGAGACCCAGTACTTC. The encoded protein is CASSPHRVGGETQYF.

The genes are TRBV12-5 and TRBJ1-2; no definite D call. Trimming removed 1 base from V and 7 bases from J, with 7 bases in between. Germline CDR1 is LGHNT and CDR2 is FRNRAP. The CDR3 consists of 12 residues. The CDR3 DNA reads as TGTGCTAGTGGTTTGGGAGACATTGGCTACACCTTC. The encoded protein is CASGLGDIGYTF.